These 3 T cell receptor beta chains originate from one sample sequenced in a study of read filtering for tumor transcriptome and immune sequencing. From approximately 400 ng of RNA, a library with molecular barcoded alpha/delta and beta/gamma adaptors was made. A single record per CDR3 protein comes from TCRdb applying MiXCR to the reads. The sample yields approximately 150,000 distinct CDR3 sequences, roughly an eighth seen once. The sequenced material came from a population of CD138-negative cells sorted from bone marrow. All receptors derive from a donor at least 40 years old with multiple myeloma.

This clonotype has a count of ten or more. The chain employs TRBV5-1 and TRBJ2-2; D remains unclear. Germline V gives CDR1 SGHRS, CDR2 YFSETQ. CDR3 length: 12 residues. The V end lost 3 bases, the J end lost 1 base, and 1 base lay between the germline ends. CDR3 protein: CASSWNTGELFF. The DNA of the CDR3 is TGCGCCAGCAGCTGGAACACCGGGGAGCTGTTTTTT.

This clonotype appeared many times. The genes are TRBV24-1 and TRBJ2-1; D remains ambiguous. This CDR3 is built from 13 residues. V was cut by 7 bases and J by 3 bases, with 9 bases left in between. Germline CDR1 and CDR2: KGHDR and SFDVKD. The CDR3 DNA follows: TGTGCCACCAGCCAACCTGACTACAATGAGCAGTTCTTC. This sequence encodes CATSQPDYNEQFF.

This clonotype was seen ten or more times. The gene calls are TRBV21-1 and TRBJ2-2; the table names TRBD1, a call not compared with the DNA. TRBV21-1 is given as a pseudogene. The CDR3 runs 15 residues. The CDR3: CASSKLTVNTGELFF. CDR3 sequence (DNA): TGTGCCAGCAGCAAACTGACAGTCAACACCGGGGAGCTGTTTTTT.